This entry lists 29 T cell receptor beta chains sequenced from one sample in a study of T cell changes during pregnancy in multiple sclerosis. Clones were read by immunoSEQ multiplex PCR, and TCRdb kept only the in-frame ones, dropping some. The sample gives roughly 100,000 clones, roughly 92% of which show up once; more than 0.85% is in the top ten. Sequencing used peripheral blood, obtained after pregnancy. The receptors derive from a female donor with multiple sclerosis, enrolled in a pregnancy study.

The chain couples TRBV28 to TRBJ2-1, with D uncertain. Looked up from germline, CDR1 is MDHEN and CDR2 is SYDVKM. V lost 5 bases to trimming and J lost 6 bases, with 14 bases between them. CDR3 length: 14 amino acids. The CDR3 loop reads CASSPYIGVNEQFF. The CDR3 DNA reads TGTGCCAGCAGTCCTTACATTGGAGTCAATGAGCAGTTCTTC.

The CDR3 region has the DNA TGCGCCAGCAGCCAAGTCTCTGGACACGTGGACCCTGAAGCTTTCTTT. Encoded protein: CASSQVSGHVDPEAFF. The chain uses TRBV4-3 and TRBJ1-1; possible D gene TRBD1, 5 bases. The CDR3 has 16 amino acids. V lost 1 base and J 6 bases, leaving 18 bases between the germline ends. Germline CDR1 LGHNA, CDR2 YSLEER.

The V and J genes are TRBV28 and TRBJ2-5, with TRBD2 as a possible D gene (6 bases). CDR3 length: 14 residues. Germline V gives CDR1 MDHEN, CDR2 SYDVKM. V lost 2 bases and J 5 bases, leaving 12 bases between the germline ends. This CDR3 reads CASSLPGEGETQYF. The CDR3 nucleotides are TGTGCCAGCAGTTTACCGGGAGAGGGGGAGACCCAGTACTTC. Looking up the rest from reference TRBV28 and TRBJ2-5 gives the full variable domain: DVKVTQSSRYLVKRTGEKVFLECVQDMDHENMFWYRQDPGLGLRLIYFSYDVKMKEKGDIPEGYSVSREKKERFSLILESASTNQTSMYLCASSLPGEGETQYFGPGTRLLVL.

The rearrangement links TRBV18 to TRBJ2-5, with D uncertain. V was clipped by 1 base and J by 3 bases, with 3 bases between them. The CDR3 consists of 12 residues. Germline CDR1 KGHSH, CDR2 LQKENI. CDR3 region: CASSPLEETQYF. CDR3 sequence (DNA): TGTGCCAGCTCACCACTCGAAGAGACCCAGTACTTC. The full variable domain, completed using reference TRBV18 and TRBJ2-5, is NAGVMQNPRHLVRRRGQEARLRCSPMKGHSHVYWYRQLPEEGLKFMVYLQKENIIDESGMPKERFSAEFPKEGPSILRIQQVVRGDSAAYFCASSPLEETQYFGPGTRLLVL.

The chain uses TRBV7-2 and TRBJ2-7, with a tentative D call TRBD2 (6 bases). This CDR3 region has 13 residues. CDR1 SGHTA and CDR2 FQGNSA come from the germline V gene. Trimming took off 5 bases at V and 4 bases at J, with 12 bases between the two ends. CDR3 sequence: CASSGVAVYEQYF. The CDR3 DNA follows: TGTGCCAGCAGCGGGGTAGCGGTTTACGAGCAGTACTTC.

This chain uses TRBV18 with TRBJ2-5, with D possibly being TRBD2 (6 bases). Near its end, the DNA agrees better with TRBJ2-7, so the J call may be wrong. The CDR3 length is 16 residues. CDR1 and CDR2 (germline): KGHSH, LQKENI. CDR3 DNA: TGTGCCAGCTCACGCCCTACTGGAGGGGCATCTTACGAGCAGTACTTC. Amino acid sequence: CASSRPTGGASYEQYF.

This chain links TRBV15 with TRBJ1-2; 8 bases fit TRBD1. The junction had 9 bases not matched to a gene; V was cut back by 5 bases and J by 7 bases. This CDR3 region has 14 residues. Germline-derived CDR1 and CDR2 are LNHNV and YYDKDF (reference sequence). The CDR3 loop reads CATSPPGRGLGYTF. The CDR3 nucleotides are TGTGCCACCAGCCCCCCGGGCAGGGGGCTTGGCTACACCTTC.

This clone was observed a single time. The chain employs TRBV28 and TRBJ2-7; D is possibly TRBD2 (7 bases). Per the germline V gene, CDR1 is MDHEN and CDR2 is SYDVKM. This CDR3 region has 18 residues. Trimming left V 5 bases short and J 3 bases short, with 26 bases between. As DNA, the CDR3 is TGTGCCAGCAGTCCCCTTTCGTTCCGGGGGGCTATCCTCTACGAGCAGTACTTC. Its translation: CASSPLSFRGAILYEQYF.

This clone was detected only once. The chain has TRBV20-1 and TRBJ2-3, with no clear D. The germline gives CDR1 DFQATT, CDR2 SNEGSKA (reference sequence). This CDR3 spans 8 amino acids. V lost 7 bases, J lost 10 bases, and 6 bases lay in between. The CDR3 DNA sequence: TGCAGTGTGAGCTCGCAGTATTTT. Translated: CSVSSQYF.

V and J are TRBV25-1 and TRBJ1-1, with D perhaps TRBD1 (5 bases). Trimming removed 8 bases from V and 4 bases from J, with 14 bases in between. There are 13 residues in the CDR3. Germline lookup yields CDR1 MGHDK and CDR2 SYGVNS. CDR3 residues: CASFRGGSTEAFF. The CDR3, as DNA: TGTGCCAGCTTCCGGGGGGGGTCCACTGAAGCTTTCTTT.

The J gene is TRBJ2-7, the V gene TRBV19; D is possibly TRBD1 (6 bases). Germline V gives CDR1 LNHDA, CDR2 SQIVND (reference sequence). The CDR3 contains 16 residues. The V gene lost 6 bases and the J gene lost 3 bases, with 21 bases spanning the gap. Written as DNA, the CDR3 is TGTGCCAGTAGCGTCCTCCGGGACACTCGTCTCTACGAGCAGTACTTC. Translating gives CASSVLRDTRLYEQYF.

This chain uses TRBV5-5 with TRBJ2-1; 8 bases match TRBD1. The length of the CDR3 is 16 residues. Germline V gene sequence: CDR1 SGHKS, CDR2 YYEKEE (reference sequence). V was clipped by 0 bases and J by 0 bases; unmatched bases: 2. This chain's CDR3 is CASSLGTGSSYNEQFF. The DNA for the CDR3 is TGTGCCAGCAGCTTGGGGACAGGGAGCTCCTACAATGAGCAGTTCTTC.

The chain uses TRBV7-3 and TRBJ1-5; tentatively, D is TRBD1 (5 bases). CDR1 SGHTA and CDR2 FQGTGA come from the germline V gene. V shed 4 bases and J shed 9 bases, with 13 bases lying between them. The CDR3 loop spans 13 amino acids. DNA of the CDR3: TGTGCCAGCAGCTGGGGGACCGGGGGGCCCCAGCATTTT. Amino acids: CASSWGTGGPQHF.

The J gene is TRBJ1-1, the V gene TRBV6-1, with 9 nucleotides matching TRBD1. Losses at the gene ends were 6 bases for V and 3 bases for J; bases not matched to a gene: 8. The CDR3 extends over 15 amino acids. CDR1 MNHNS and CDR2 SASEGT come from the germline V gene. DNA of the CDR3: TGTGCCAGCAGACCCGACAGGGGGATCGACACTGAAGCTTTCTTT. This sequence encodes CASRPDRGIDTEAFF.

The chain uses TRBV4-1 and TRBJ2-1; TRBD2 agrees at 8 bases. Trimming took 5 bases from V and 0 from J; bases not matched to a gene: 6. The CDR3 loop spans 16 amino acids. The germline V gene encodes CDR1 MGHRA and CDR2 YSYEKL. CDR3 sequence (DNA): TGCGCCAGCAGCGATAGCGGGGTGAGCTCCTACAATGAGCAGTTCTTC. Its protein product is CASSDSGVSSYNEQFF.

This clone has just a few counts. The chain employs TRBV19 and TRBJ1-2; D is uncertain. The CDR3 is 14 residues long. CDR1 is LNHDA, CDR2 SQIVND, per germline (reference sequence). V lost 4 bases to trimming and J lost 4 bases, with 13 bases between them. CDR3 coding DNA: TGTGCCAGTAGTACCAATGAGGCCCCCTATGGCTACACCTTC. It specifies CASSTNEAPYGYTF.

The chain uses TRBV28 and TRBJ2-1; TRBD1 matches 8 bases. Germline loops: CDR1 MDHEN, CDR2 SYDVKM. Unmatched junction bases numbered 2, after V lost 4 bases and J lost 0 bases. This CDR3 is 15 amino acids long. As DNA, the CDR3 is TGTGCCAGCAGTTGGACAGGGATCTCCTACAATGAGCAGTTCTTC. Protein: CASSWTGISYNEQFF.

This chain connects TRBV6-1 to TRBJ2-7; 13 nucleotides align to TRBD2. The V segment lost 4 bases and the J segment 6 bases; nucleotides outside the gene matches: 6. This CDR3 is 15 amino acids long. CDR1 and CDR2 (germline): MNHNS, SASEGT. CDR3 amino acids: CASSGLAGGVGEQYF. The CDR3, as DNA: TGTGCCAGCAGTGGACTAGCGGGGGGAGTAGGCGAGCAGTACTTC.

The chain joins TRBV19 to TRBJ2-5; 7 bases match TRBD1. The CDR3 has 16 amino acids. Germline V gene lookup returns CDR1 LNHDA and CDR2 SQIVND (reference sequence). The V and J ends lost 2 bases and 1 base, in that order; junction bases with no gene match: 7. The CDR3 region has the DNA TGTGCCAGTAGTATACTTGGAACAGGGGTCCAAGAGACCCAGTACTTC. Encoded protein: CASSILGTGVQETQYF.

This clone was seen more than once but under ten times. The chain recombines TRBV9 with TRBJ2-2, with D unresolved. Per germline, CDR1 SGDLS and CDR2 YYNGEE. The CDR3 sequence is 14 residues long. With 0 bases removed from V and 7 bases from J, the gap between germline ends came to 10 bases. DNA for the CDR3: TGTGCCAGCAGCGTAGCATATCGCGGCGGGGAGCTGTTTTTT. This codes for CASSVAYRGGELFF.

V gene TRBV5-4 combines with J gene TRBJ2-1; TRBD2 matches at 10 bases. With V trimmed by 4 bases and J by 0 bases, 4 bases remained unmatched. Germline V CDR1 and CDR2: SGHNT, YYREEE (reference sequence). The CDR3 is made up of 16 amino acids. The CDR3 sequence: CASSPSGGSSYNEQFF. CDR3 sequence (DNA): TGTGCCAGCAGCCCTAGCGGGGGTAGCTCCTACAATGAGCAGTTCTTC.

The chain links TRBV5-1 to TRBJ2-2; TRBD1 matches at 7 bases. The CDR3 loop spans 16 amino acids. Trimming removed 4 bases from V and 6 bases from J; junction bases left unmatched: 12. CDR1 SGHRS and CDR2 YFSETQ come from the germline V gene. The CDR3 reads CASSKGDSVYAGELFF. CDR3 DNA: TGCGCCAGCAGCAAGGGGGACAGTGTGTACGCCGGGGAGCTGTTTTTT.

The gene calls are TRBV10-3 and TRBJ1-1; 10 nucleotides line up with TRBD1. Germline CDR1 ENHRY, CDR2 SYGVKD. V lost 6 bases and J lost 11; bases outside the gene matches: 15. This CDR3 contains 15 residues. The CDR3 DNA follows: TGTGCCATCAGCCTGACAGGGGGCGGGGAGGGGGGGGCTTTCTTT. Amino acids: CAISLTGGGEGGAFF.

V and J are TRBV6-1 and TRBJ2-2, with 7 bases lining up with TRBD2. The CDR3 sequence is 14 residues long. Germline CDR1 reads MNHNS; CDR2 reads SASEGT. The ends lost 10 bases at V and 5 bases at J; junction bases unmatched: 10. CDR3 protein: CATGEGGRTGELFF. DNA for the CDR3: TGTGCCACCGGGGAGGGAGGTCGAACCGGGGAGCTGTTTTTT.

CDR3 nucleotides: TGTGCCAGCAGCTTAAATAGGGGGAATGAAAAACTGTTTTTT. Its protein product is CASSLNRGNEKLFF. The V call is TRBV7-2, the J call TRBJ1-4; a possible D gene is TRBD1 (6 bases). The V gene's germline CDR1 is SGHTA and CDR2 FQGNSA. The CDR3 is 14 residues long. Trimming shortened V by 2 bases and J by 5 bases, and 9 bases separated the two germline ends.

The gene calls are TRBV4-3 and TRBJ1-2, with D possibly TRBD1 on 6 matching bases. Trimming removed 0 bases from V and 4 bases from J, with 9 bases in between. CDR3 length: 14 residues. Germline-derived CDR1 and CDR2 are LGHNA and YSLEER. CDR3 residues: CASSQDDRLYGYTF. The CDR3 DNA follows: TGCGCCAGCAGCCAAGACGACAGGCTCTATGGCTACACCTTC.

The chain employs TRBV27 and TRBJ1-5; 8 bases match TRBD1. V lost 7 bases to trimming and J lost 2 bases; unmatched junction nucleotides: 7. Germline V gene sequence: CDR1 MNHEY, CDR2 SMNVEV (reference sequence). The CDR3 is made up of 15 amino acids. This chain's CDR3 is CASKDRGIGNQPQHF. The DNA for the CDR3 is TGTGCCAGCAAAGACAGGGGAATCGGCAATCAGCCCCAGCATTTT.

V and J are TRBV6-6 and TRBJ2-2, with D possibly being TRBD2 (6 bases). Trimming pared 5 bases from V and 8 bases from J, leaving 15 bases between. The CDR3 is 14 residues long. The germline V gene has CDR1 MNHNY and CDR2 SVGAGI (reference sequence). The CDR3 DNA is TGTGCCAGCAGTCCCTTCCGGGGACTTGGGGAGCTGTTTTTT. This encodes CASSPFRGLGELFF.

The rearrangement joins TRBV5-1 to TRBJ1-1, with D perhaps matching TRBD1 (5 bases). This CDR3 is built from 15 residues. Trimming removed 2 bases from V and 2 bases from J, with 13 bases in between. Germline V gene lookup returns CDR1 SGHRS and CDR2 YFSETQ. The CDR3 nucleotides are TGCGCCAGCAGCTTTGGGGGGACTGGAAACACTGAAGCTTTCTTT. Translation: CASSFGGTGNTEAFF.